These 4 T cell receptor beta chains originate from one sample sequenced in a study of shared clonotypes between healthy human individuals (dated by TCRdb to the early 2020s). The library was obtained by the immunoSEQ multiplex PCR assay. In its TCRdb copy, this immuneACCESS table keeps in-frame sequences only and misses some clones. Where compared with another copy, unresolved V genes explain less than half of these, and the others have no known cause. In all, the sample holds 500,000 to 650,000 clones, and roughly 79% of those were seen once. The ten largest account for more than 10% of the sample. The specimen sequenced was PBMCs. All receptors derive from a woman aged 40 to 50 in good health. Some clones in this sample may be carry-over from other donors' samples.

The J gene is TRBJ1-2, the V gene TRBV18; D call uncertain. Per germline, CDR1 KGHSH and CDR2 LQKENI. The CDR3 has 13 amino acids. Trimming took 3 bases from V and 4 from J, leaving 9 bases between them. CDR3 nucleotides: TGTGCCAGCTCACCCAGCGGGCGCTATGGCTACACCTTC. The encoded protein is CASSPSGRYGYTF.

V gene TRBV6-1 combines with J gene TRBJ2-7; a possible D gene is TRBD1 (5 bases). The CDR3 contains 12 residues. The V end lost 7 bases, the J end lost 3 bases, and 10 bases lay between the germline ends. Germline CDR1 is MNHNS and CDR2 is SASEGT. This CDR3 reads CASIIQGYEQYF. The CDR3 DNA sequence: TGTGCCAGCATTATCCAGGGCTACGAGCAGTACTTC.

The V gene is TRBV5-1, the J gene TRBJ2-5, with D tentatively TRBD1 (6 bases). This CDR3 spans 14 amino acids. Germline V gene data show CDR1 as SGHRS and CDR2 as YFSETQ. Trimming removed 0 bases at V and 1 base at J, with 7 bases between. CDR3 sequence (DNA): TGCGCCAGCAGCTTGGGACAGGCCCAAGAGACCCAGTACTTC. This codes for CASSLGQAQETQYF. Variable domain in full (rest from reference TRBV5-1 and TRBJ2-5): KAGVTQTPRYLIKTRGQQVTLSCSPISGHRSVSWYQQTPGQGLQFLFEYFSETQRNKGNFPGRFSGRQFSNSRSEMNVSTLELGDSALYLCASSLGQAQETQYFGPGTRLLVL.

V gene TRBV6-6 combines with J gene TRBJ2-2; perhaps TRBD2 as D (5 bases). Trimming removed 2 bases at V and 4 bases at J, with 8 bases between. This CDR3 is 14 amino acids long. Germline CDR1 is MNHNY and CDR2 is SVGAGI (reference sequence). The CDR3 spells CASSYTGITGELFF. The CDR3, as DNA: TGTGCCAGCAGTTACACCGGGATCACCGGGGAGCTGTTTTTT.